This TCR beta chain was recovered during a study of T cell clonotyping in hematopoietic cell transplantation. Points from the study as a whole: No sorting was done, leaving CD4 and CD8 contributions mixed.

Only in-frame clones appear in the TCRdb table, and some are missing; sequencing was by immunoSEQ multiplex PCR. The sample contains about 41,000 clones, 85% of which appear only once. Specified time point: recipient sample about 28 days before transplant, after cytoreduction. Recipient blood drawn about 28 days pretransplant and days 30, 100, 180 after. The V end was cut by 8 bases, the J end by 3 bases, with 14 bases between. The CDR3 sequence is 14 residues long. CDR1 and CDR2 from the germline V gene are SNHLY and FYNNEI. Of note for this clone: What it binds is not known.

V gene TRBV2 combines with J gene TRBJ2-1; maybe TRBD1 (6 bases). Source: peripheral blood mononuclear cells, taken before stem cell transplant. The sequence came from a man in his sixties with acute myeloid leukemia. Some clones in this sample may be carry-over from other donors' samples. The CDR3 DNA sequence: TGTGCCAGCGAGAGACAGGTTTTCTACAATGAGCAGTTCTTC. Translation gives CASERQVFYNEQFF.